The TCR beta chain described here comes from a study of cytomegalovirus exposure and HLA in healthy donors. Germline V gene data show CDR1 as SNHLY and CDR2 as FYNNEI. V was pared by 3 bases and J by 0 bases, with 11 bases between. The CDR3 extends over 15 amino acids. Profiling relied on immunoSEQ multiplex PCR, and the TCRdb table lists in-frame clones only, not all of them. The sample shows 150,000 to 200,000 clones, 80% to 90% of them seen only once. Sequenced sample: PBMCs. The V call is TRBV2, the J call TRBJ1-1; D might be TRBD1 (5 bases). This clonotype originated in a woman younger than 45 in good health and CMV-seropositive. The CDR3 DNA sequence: TGTGCCAGCAGTGACCCGACAGCCATGAACACTGAAGCTTTCTTT. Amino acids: CASSDPTAMNTEAFF.